The T cell receptor beta chain described here comes from a study of blood T cell repertoires in COVID-19. Study at large: There were acute and convalescent COVID-19 samples, and they came from the United States, Italy and Spain.

Assay used: immunoSEQ multiplex PCR; TCRdb lists only in-frame clones, some missing. The table shows about 210,000 clones, with 80% to 90% occurring only once. V was clipped by 7 bases and J by 4 bases, with 16 bases between them. From germline, CDR1 is LNHDA and CDR2 SQIVND (reference sequence). The CDR3 is 15 amino acids. The source material was PBMCs or T cells enriched from blood (not recorded which). This clonotype was sampled from a woman under 30 who had recovered from COVID-19. J is TRBJ2-2 and V is TRBV19, with TRBD2 as a possible D gene (5 bases). The CDR3 region has the DNA TGTGCCAGTACCAACCGGCAGCTAGCCACCGGGGAGCTGTTTTTT. This gives the protein CASTNRQLATGELFF.